What follows are 16 T cell receptor beta chains derived from one specimen sequenced in a study of glioma-infiltrating T cells. The iRepertoire nested amplicon-rescue multiplex PCR amplified TCR alpha and beta CDR3s from RNA. TCRdb itself ran the multiplex PCR reads through MiXCR, one entry per CDR3 protein. The data show around 99,000 distinct CDR3 sequences, under 30% seen once. Sequencing input: glioma tissue, nonneoplastic brain tissue, or PBMCs (not recorded which). Receptors were obtained from a human donor with low-grade glioma or glioblastoma, undergoing nonglioma brain surgery, or in good health (not recorded which).

This clonotype was detected a few times. The chain combines TRBV12-5 with TRBJ2-3; D gene uncertain. V was shortened by 6 bases and J by 8 bases, with 9 bases between the two germline ends. The CDR3 is 11 amino acids. In germline, CDR1 is LGHNT, CDR2 FRNRAP. The CDR3 loop is CASGPGGTQYF. The CDR3 region has the DNA TGTGCTAGTGGCCCTGGTGGTACGCAGTATTTT. Full variable domain (outside the CDR3, taken from reference TRBV12-5 and TRBJ2-3): DARVTQTPRHKVTEMGQEVTMRCQPILGHNTVFWYRQTMMQGLELLAYFRNRAPLDDSGMPKDRFSAEMPDATLATLKIQPSEPRDSAVYFCASGPGGTQYFGPGTRLTVL.

In regard to this clonotype: Compared with germline, one end of the junction differs, possibly owing to a read error. The chain links TRBV6-1 to TRBJ1-5, with TRBD1 as a possible D gene (5 bases). CDR1 is MNHNS, CDR2 SASEGT, per germline. This CDR3 contains 14 residues. The CDR3 sequence: CASSLGKGHQPQHF. The CDR3 DNA reads TGTGCCAGCAGTTTAGGAAAGGGGCATCAACCCCAGCATTTT.

This clonotype was found many times. This CDR3 reads CSARGRTENIQYF. CDR3 sequence (DNA): TGCAGTGCTAGAGGCCGGACAGAAAACATTCAGTACTTC. V and J are TRBV20-1 and TRBJ2-4, with D perhaps matching TRBD1 (6 bases). The germline CDR1 and CDR2 sequences are DFQATT and SNEGSKA (reference sequence). Trimming shortened V by 1 base and J by 5 bases, and 9 bases separated the two germline ends. CDR3 length equals 13 residues.

This clonotype was counted at least ten times. The V gene is TRBV18, the J gene TRBJ2-7; a possible D gene is TRBD1 (6 bases). Germline-derived CDR1 and CDR2 are KGHSH and LQKENI. V was clipped by 6 bases and J by 9 bases, with 18 bases between them. The CDR3 contains 13 residues. The CDR3 loop reads CASSPRDNVRQYF. CDR3 nucleotides: TGTGCCAGCTCGCCCCGGGACAACGTCAGGCAGTACTTC. The whole variable domain, remainder taken from reference TRBV18 and TRBJ2-7, is NAGVMQNPRHLVRRRGQEARLRCSPMKGHSHVYWYRQLPEEGLKFMVYLQKENIIDESGMPKERFSAEFPKEGPSILRIQQVVRGDSAAYFCASSPRDNVRQYFGPGTRLTVT.

This chain joins TRBV4-1 and TRBJ2-7, with 8 bases identical to TRBD1. Germline V lookup: CDR1 MGHRA, CDR2 YSYEKL. This CDR3 has 16 residues. With 2 bases clipped from V and 1 base from J, the junction kept 7 bases outside the gene matches. The CDR3 nucleotides are TGCGCCAGCAGCCAACAAGGGCAGGGGGCATCCTACGAGCAGTACTTC. This sequence encodes CASSQQGQGASYEQYF.

Many counts were recorded for this clonotype. This rearrangement joins TRBV20-1 to TRBJ1-1, with a possible D match to TRBD1 (5 bases). V lost 6 bases to trimming and J lost 2 bases, with 10 bases between them. This CDR3 has 12 amino acids. Germline CDR1 DFQATT, CDR2 SNEGSKA (reference sequence). CDR3 sequence (DNA): TGCAGTGCCCCGACAGTAAACACTGAAGCTTTCTTT. Its protein product is CSAPTVNTEAFF.

This clonotype occurred many times. This chain joins TRBV5-1 and TRBJ2-1, with D perhaps TRBD2 (6 bases). This CDR3 is built from 14 residues. Germline CDR1 is SGHRS and CDR2 is YFSETQ. Between the trimmed V and J ends, which lost 7 bases and 8 bases, there was a span of 19 bases. The CDR3 region is CASLPFPGEDEQFF. The CDR3, as DNA: TGCGCCAGCTTACCTTTCCCGGGGGAAGATGAGCAGTTCTTC.

This clonotype came up many times. This chain links TRBV4-1 with TRBJ1-5; D may be TRBD1 (6 bases). CDR3 size: 16 residues. V dropped 2 bases and J dropped 1 base, with 12 bases sitting between them. Per germline, CDR1 MGHRA and CDR2 YSYEKL. CDR3 residues: CASSQQQGQSNQPQHF. The CDR3 DNA sequence: TGCGCCAGCAGCCAACAACAGGGACAAAGCAATCAGCCCCAGCATTTT.

At least ten counts were recorded for this clonotype. The chain links TRBV15 to TRBJ2-5; no clear D. The V end was cut by 1 base, the J end by 3 bases, with 6 bases between. This CDR3 spans 13 amino acids. Per germline, CDR1 LNHNV and CDR2 YYDKDF (reference sequence). The CDR3 spells CATSRGLEETQYF. CDR3 coding DNA: TGTGCCACCAGCAGAGGACTTGAAGAGACCCAGTACTTC.

The J gene is TRBJ1-2, the V gene TRBV10-3; no reliable D call. The germline V and J ends were trimmed by 6 bases and 3 bases, with 8 bases remaining between them. Germline V gives CDR1 ENHRY, CDR2 SYGVKD. The length of the CDR3 is 12 residues. The CDR3, as DNA: TGTGCCATCAGCGCGGGAGACTATGGCTACACCTTC. Translating gives CAISAGDYGYTF.

The count of this clonotype is one. V is TRBV30 and J is TRBJ2-1; 8 bases match TRBD2. Trimming removed 3 bases from V and 4 bases from J; junction bases left unmatched: 14. There are 17 residues in the CDR3. Germline V lookup: CDR1 GTSNPN, CDR2 SVGIG (reference sequence). The chain's CDR3 is CAWSKGSTSVGYNEQFF. DNA for the CDR3: TGTGCCTGGAGCAAGGGGTCGACTAGCGTGGGGTACAATGAGCAGTTCTTC.

The chain uses TRBV2 and TRBJ2-3; D is ambiguous. Trimming stripped 7 bases from V and 1 base from J, with 12 bases between. The CDR3 totals 14 residues. Per the germline V gene, CDR1 is SNHLY and CDR2 is FYNNEI. CDR3 nucleotides: TGTGCCAGCACCGGCGGCGCCCGCACAGATACGCAGTATTTT. Translating it yields CASTGGARTDTQYF. The entire variable domain, with the rest obtained from reference TRBV2 and TRBJ2-3, is as follows: EPEVTQTPSHQVTQMGQEVILRCVPISNHLYFYWYRQILGQKVEFLVSFYNNEISEKSEIFDDQFSVERPDGSNFTLKIRSTKLEDSAMYFCASTGGARTDTQYFGPGTRLTVL.

Regarding this clonotype: Here the CDR3 omits its conserved ending phenylalanine or tryptophan, so a read error is the likely source. This chain links TRBV7-3 with TRBJ1-1; D not resolved. CDR3 length: 13 amino acids. Trimming shortened V by 4 bases and J by 4 bases, and 10 bases separated the two germline ends. Germline CDR1 reads SGHTA; CDR2 reads FQGTGA. The CDR3 DNA sequence: TGTGCCAGCAGCTCCCTAGTGAGCACTGAAGCTTTCCTT. Translated, it gives CASSSLVSTEAFL.

The chain has TRBV9 and TRBJ2-3; D unresolved. The CDR3 is made up of 15 amino acids. V lost 1 base, J lost 6 bases, and 15 bases lay in between. Germline loops: CDR1 SGDLS, CDR2 YYNGEE. In DNA, the CDR3 is TGTGCCAGCAGCGTATTAATCACCCGTCGGGATACGCAGTATTTT. Its translation is CASSVLITRRDTQYF.

This clonotype appeared many times. V gene TRBV2 combines with J gene TRBJ1-5; no definite D call. CDR3 length: 13 amino acids. V lost 6 bases, J lost 7 bases, and 13 bases lay in between. The germline V gene has CDR1 SNHLY and CDR2 FYNNEI. The CDR3 region is CASSLGNVQPQHF. The CDR3 DNA follows: TGTGCCAGCAGCTTGGGAAATGTCCAGCCCCAGCATTTT.

In this sample, this clonotype turned up many times. CDR3 sequence: CSARDRVDTEAFF. The CDR3 DNA reads as TGCAGTGCCAGGGACAGGGTCGACACTGAAGCTTTCTTT. The chain carries TRBV20-1 and TRBJ1-1; 9 nucleotides line up with TRBD1. The trim removed 6 bases at V and 3 bases at J, leaving 5 bases unmatched. Germline CDR1 reads DFQATT; CDR2 reads SNEGSKA (reference sequence). The CDR3 has 13 residues.